The text below deals with one T cell receptor (beta chain). This specimen belongs to a study of blood T cell repertoires in COVID-19. Study-wide background: The United States, Italy and Spain were the sources of the acute and convalescent COVID-19 samples.

Per the germline V gene, CDR1 is SGHTA and CDR2 is FQGNSA. The V end lost 5 bases, the J end lost 0 bases, and 11 bases lay between the germline ends. The CDR3 length is 15 residues. The protocol was immunoSEQ multiplex PCR, while the TCRdb copy is restricted to in-frame clones and leaves out a portion. Here the sample spans about 370,000 clones, 80% to 90% being singletons. This TCR was recovered from a woman in her thirties with COVID-19, enrolled during active disease. The sample taken for sequencing was peripheral blood. V and J are TRBV7-2 and TRBJ2-1, with a tentative D call TRBD1 (7 bases). The CDR3: CASSPRGVSYNEQFF. The CDR3 coding sequence is TGTGCCAGCAGCCCCAGGGGGGTCTCCTACAATGAGCAGTTCTTC.